This T cell receptor beta chain was sequenced during a study of preoperative IRX-2 immunotherapy in early breast cancer. Only in-frame clones appear in the TCRdb table, and some are missing; sequencing was by immunoSEQ multiplex PCR. The table records around 39,000 clones, about 95% of them present only once. The treatment here: preoperative locoregional IRX-2 cytokine immunotherapy. The germline gives CDR1 SGHTA, CDR2 FQGNSA. This CDR3 has 11 residues. Deletions cut 2 bases from V and 8 bases from J, with 6 bases between. The material was tumor tissue, obtained after IRX-2 immunotherapy. The sequence derives from a human donor with breast cancer. This chain links TRBV7-2 with TRBJ1-2, with D unresolved. The CDR3 reads CASSLTYGYTF. The CDR3 coding sequence is TGTGCCAGCAGCTTAACGTACGGCTACACCTTC.